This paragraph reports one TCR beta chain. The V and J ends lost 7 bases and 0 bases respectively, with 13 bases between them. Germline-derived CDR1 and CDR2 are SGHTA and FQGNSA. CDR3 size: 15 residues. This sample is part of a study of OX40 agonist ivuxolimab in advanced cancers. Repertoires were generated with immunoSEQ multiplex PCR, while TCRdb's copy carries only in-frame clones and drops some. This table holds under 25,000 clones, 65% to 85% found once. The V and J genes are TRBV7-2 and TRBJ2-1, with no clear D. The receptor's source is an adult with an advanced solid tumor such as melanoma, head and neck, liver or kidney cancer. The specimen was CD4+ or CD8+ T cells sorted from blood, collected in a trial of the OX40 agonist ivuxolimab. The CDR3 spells CASTPLISSYNEQFF. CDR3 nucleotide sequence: TGTGCCAGCACCCCGTTGATAAGCTCCTACAATGAGCAGTTCTTC.